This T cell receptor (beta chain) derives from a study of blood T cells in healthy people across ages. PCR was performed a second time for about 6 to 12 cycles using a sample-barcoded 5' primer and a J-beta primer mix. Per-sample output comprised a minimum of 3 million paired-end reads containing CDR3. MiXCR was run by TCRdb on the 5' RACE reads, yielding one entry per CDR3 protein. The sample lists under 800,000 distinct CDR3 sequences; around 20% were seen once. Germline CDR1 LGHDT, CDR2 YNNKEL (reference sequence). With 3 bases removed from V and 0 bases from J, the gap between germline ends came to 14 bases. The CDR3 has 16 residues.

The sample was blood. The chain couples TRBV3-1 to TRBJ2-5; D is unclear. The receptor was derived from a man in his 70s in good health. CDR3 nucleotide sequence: TGTGCCAGCAGCCAGGGTACACCCGGCAACCAAGAGACCCAGTACTTC. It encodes CASSQGTPGNQETQYF.